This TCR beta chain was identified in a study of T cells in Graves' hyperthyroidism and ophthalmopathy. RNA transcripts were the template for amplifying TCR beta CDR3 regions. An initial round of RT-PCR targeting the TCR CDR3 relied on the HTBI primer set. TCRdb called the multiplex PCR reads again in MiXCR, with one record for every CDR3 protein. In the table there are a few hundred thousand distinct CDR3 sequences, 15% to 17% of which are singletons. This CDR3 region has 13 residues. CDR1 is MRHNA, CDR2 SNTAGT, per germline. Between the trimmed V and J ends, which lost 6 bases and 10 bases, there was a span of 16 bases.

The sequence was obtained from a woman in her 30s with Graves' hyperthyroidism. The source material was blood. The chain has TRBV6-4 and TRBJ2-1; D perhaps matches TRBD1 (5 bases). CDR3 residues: CASSLDPRTEQFF. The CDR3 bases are TGTGCCAGCAGCCTCGATCCCCGGACAGAGCAGTTCTTC.